The rows below give T cell receptor beta chains drawn from one sample of a study of cytomegalovirus exposure and HLA in healthy donors. Only in-frame clones appear in the TCRdb table, and some are missing; sequencing was by immunoSEQ multiplex PCR. The profile covers 100,000 to 150,000 clones, with 82% appearing a single time and roughly 8.2% taken by the ten largest. Sample: PBMCs. Receptors were obtained from a woman aged 45-65 years in good health and CMV-seropositive. The CDR3 runs from the conserved cysteine through the conserved F or W. A D gene is named only where the DNA matches it firmly. Size is stated for part of the rows, as once, few or many counts, or as a class when the clone is expanded.

size,D,J,V,DNA,CDR3
-,-,TRBJ2-1,TRBV5-1,TGCGCCAGCAGCTTACAGGGCTACAATGAGCAGTTCTTC,CASSLQGYNEQFF
few,TRBD2,TRBJ2-7,TRBV28,TGTGCCAGCAGCTATGGACTAGGAGGGTCCTACGAGCAGTACTTC,CASSYGLGGSYEQYF
-,-,TRBJ2-5,TRBV6-1,TGTGCCAGCAGGGAGACAGGTGTAGAGACCCAGTACTTC,CASRETGVETQYF
few,-,TRBJ2-2,TRBV7-3,TGTGCCAGCAGCGTTGACAGGTCGACCGGGGAGCTGTTTTTT,CASSVDRSTGELFF
few,TRBD2,TRBJ2-3,TRBV6-4,TGTGCCAGCAGTGACCTAGCGGGCGAAAGCACAGATACGCAGTATTTT,CASSDLAGESTDTQYF
-,-,TRBJ2-7,TRBV10-3,TGTGCCATCAGTGGGTCAAGTGAGGAGCAGTACTTC,CAISGSSEEQYF
-,-,TRBJ2-5,TRBV28,TGTGCCAGCAGTTTACGTCAGGATGAGACCCAGTACTTC,CASSLRQDETQYF
once,TRBD1,TRBJ1-2,TRBV7-9,TGTGCCAGCAGATCGGGACAGTGGAATGGCTACACCTTC,CASRSGQWNGYTF
-,TRBD1,TRBJ1-1,TRBV5-1,TGCGCCAGCAGCCTCCCGGGACAGGGCTATGAAGCTTTCTTT,CASSLPGQGYEAFF
-,-,TRBJ2-7,TRBV5-1,TGCGCCAGCAGCCTGGACTCCGAGCAGTACTTC,CASSLDSEQYF
-,-,TRBJ1-6,TRBV6-5,TGTGCCAGCAGTTACGAACCAGGTTCACCCCTCCACTTT,CASSYEPGSPLHF
-,-,TRBJ1-1,TRBV2,TGTGCCAGCAGCCGTCAACAGGGATCCGCCCATGGGGCTTTCTTT,CASSRQQGSAHGAFF
few,TRBD1,TRBJ1-5,TRBV10-1,TGCGCCAGCAGTGAGAGGGGGCAAGATGGCAATCAGCCCCAGCATTTT,CASSERGQDGNQPQHF
-,TRBD1,TRBJ1-2,TRBV5-1,TGCGCCAGCAGCTCCCTGACAGGGGGGTTCTATGGCTACACCTTC,CASSSLTGGFYGYTF
-,-,TRBJ2-3,TRBV7-9,TGTGCCAGCAGCTTAGGTCAGGTCCGCACAGATACGCAGTATTTT,CASSLGQVRTDTQYF
few,TRBD1,TRBJ2-3,TRBV2,TGTGCCAGCAATGAGGGACAGGGGGCCTACACAGATACGCAGTATTTT,CASNEGQGAYTDTQYF
-,-,TRBJ2-6,TRBV30,TGTGCCTGGAGCCCAGACAGGAGCTCTGGGGCCAACGTCCTGACTTTC,CAWSPDRSSGANVLTF
-,-,TRBJ2-2,TRBV4-2,TGTGCCAGCAGCCTCTCATGGGCCCGGAGGAGCGGGGAGCTGTTTTTT,CASSLSWARRSGELFF
-,-,TRBJ1-2,TRBV27,TGTGCCAGCAGTTTAGGACACCTGACGGGCTACACCTTC,CASSLGHLTGYTF